This T cell receptor (beta chain) was sequenced in a study of T cells in Graves' hyperthyroidism and ophthalmopathy. TCR beta CDR3 regions were amplified from RNA. TCR CDR3 regions were first amplified by RT-PCR with HTBI primers. TCRdb fed the multiplex PCR reads into MiXCR, producing one record per CDR3 protein. Of roughly 700,000 distinct CDR3 sequences in the sample, 15% to 20% were seen once. The CDR3 sequence is 17 residues long. Germline values: CDR1 SGHNT, CDR2 YYREEE (reference sequence). V shed 2 bases, J shed 2 bases, and the junction held 10 bases outside the gene matches. Sequencing was done on a sample of blood. The gene calls are TRBV5-4 and TRBJ2-7; 10 positions match TRBD2. The origin of this receptor is a man between 45 and 60 years old with Graves' hyperthyroidism. The CDR3 DNA sequence: TGTGCCAGCAGCTTTGGGACTAGCGATTCTGAAACCTACGAGCAGTACTTC. Its protein is CASSFGTSDSETYEQYF.